A single sample is the source of the 9 T cell receptor beta chains below, sequenced in a study of cytomegalovirus exposure and HLA in healthy donors. PCR involved 60 Vbeta and 13 Jbeta primers. Here immunoSEQ multiplex PCR was the method, and the copy in TCRdb shows in-frame clones only, minus some. Of over 85,000 clones listed, 76% are singletons. The source material was PBMCs. The receptors derive from a man aged 40-49 years in good health and CMV-seronegative.

The gene calls are TRBV6-1 and TRBJ1-4; TRBD1 matches at 9 bases. The germline gives CDR1 MNHNS, CDR2 SASEGT. This CDR3 spans 16 amino acids. V was clipped by 3 bases and J by 7 bases; unmatched bases: 9. The CDR3 protein is CASSEPGQGNGEKLFF. In DNA, the CDR3 is TGTGCCAGCAGTGAGCCCGGACAGGGGAACGGTGAAAAACTGTTTTTT.

This clone was recorded once. The rearrangement links TRBV7-8 to TRBJ1-3; D gene unclear. Trimming took off 0 bases at V and 2 bases at J, with 8 bases between the two ends. This CDR3 contains 15 residues. Germline-derived CDR1 and CDR2 are SGHVS and FQNEAQ. This chain's CDR3 is CASSLASGAGNTIYF. CDR3 coding DNA: TGTGCCAGCAGCTTAGCGAGCGGGGCTGGAAACACCATATATTTT. The full variable domain, rest sourced from reference TRBV7-8 and TRBJ1-3, is GAGVSQSPRYKVAKRGQDVALRCDPISGHVSLFWYQQALGQGPEFLTYFQNEAQLDKSGLPSDRFFAERPEGSVSTLKIQRTQQEDSAVYLCASSLASGAGNTIYFGEGSWLTVV.

This clone came up a few times. In DNA form, the CDR3 reads TGTGCCAGCAGCCCACCGGGCCCCTTAGCGGGAGCGGGCCAAGAGACCCAGTACTTC. This sequence encodes CASSPPGPLAGAGQETQYF. The chain links TRBV7-9 to TRBJ2-5; 9 nucleotides match TRBD2. J gave up 1 base and V 5 bases, and 17 bases lay outside the gene matches. The CDR3 has 19 amino acids. CDR1 SEHNR and CDR2 FQNEAQ come from the germline V gene (reference sequence).

The V gene is TRBV18, the J gene TRBJ1-1, with 8 bases that match TRBD1. V shed 3 bases and J 4 bases; nucleotides not matched to a gene: 1. Germline-derived CDR1 and CDR2 are KGHSH and LQKENI. The CDR3 sequence is 13 residues long. The chain's CDR3 is CASSPDRGTEAFF. CDR3 sequence (DNA): TGTGCCAGCTCACCCGACAGGGGCACTGAAGCTTTCTTT.

There are a few counts of this clone. The chain employs TRBV6-1 and TRBJ1-1; D call uncertain. The CDR3 covers 12 residues. Germline V gene sequence: CDR1 MNHNS, CDR2 SASEGT. V was cut by 4 bases and J by 11 bases, with 14 bases left in between. The CDR3 loop is CASSAGRLGAFF. CDR3 DNA: TGTGCCAGCAGTGCCGGGAGGCTCGGGGCTTTCTTT.

The V call is TRBV9, the J call TRBJ2-3; a possible D gene is TRBD2 (5 bases). Trimming took 4 bases from V and 6 from J, leaving 15 bases between them. The V gene's germline CDR1 is SGDLS and CDR2 YYNGEE. This CDR3 has 14 residues. As DNA, the CDR3 is TGTGCCAGCAGCCTGTTGTCCCGCGGGGATACGCAGTATTTT. Translated, it gives CASSLLSRGDTQYF.

The V gene is TRBV11-2, the J gene TRBJ1-1; 7 nucleotides agree with TRBD1. The CDR3 is made up of 14 amino acids. CDR1 is SGHAT, CDR2 FQNNGV, per germline. The V gene end was trimmed by 4 bases and the J gene end by 3 bases; junction bases not matched to a gene: 5. CDR3 DNA: TGTGCCAGCAGCTCGGACAGGAGATACACTGAAGCTTTCTTT. This translates into CASSSDRRYTEAFF.

This chain connects TRBV10-2 to TRBJ2-7; the match to TRBD1 covers 8 bases. CDR3 length equals 15 residues. Germline V CDR1 and CDR2: WSHSY, SAAADI. J was trimmed by 3 bases and V by 2 bases; bases with no gene match: 6. The CDR3 reads CASSETDRGLYEQYF. The CDR3 DNA sequence: TGCGCCAGCAGTGAGACCGACAGGGGACTCTACGAGCAGTACTTC.

The chain uses TRBV5-1 and TRBJ2-7; a possible D gene is TRBD2 (5 bases). The CDR3 is 17 residues long. The V end was cut by 4 bases, the J end by 5 bases, with 25 bases between. The germline V gene encodes CDR1 SGHRS and CDR2 YFSETQ. The CDR3 DNA is TGCGCCAGCAGCCGTCAGCCCAAACAAAGAGGGCTCGACGAGCAGTACTTC. Protein product: CASSRQPKQRGLDEQYF.